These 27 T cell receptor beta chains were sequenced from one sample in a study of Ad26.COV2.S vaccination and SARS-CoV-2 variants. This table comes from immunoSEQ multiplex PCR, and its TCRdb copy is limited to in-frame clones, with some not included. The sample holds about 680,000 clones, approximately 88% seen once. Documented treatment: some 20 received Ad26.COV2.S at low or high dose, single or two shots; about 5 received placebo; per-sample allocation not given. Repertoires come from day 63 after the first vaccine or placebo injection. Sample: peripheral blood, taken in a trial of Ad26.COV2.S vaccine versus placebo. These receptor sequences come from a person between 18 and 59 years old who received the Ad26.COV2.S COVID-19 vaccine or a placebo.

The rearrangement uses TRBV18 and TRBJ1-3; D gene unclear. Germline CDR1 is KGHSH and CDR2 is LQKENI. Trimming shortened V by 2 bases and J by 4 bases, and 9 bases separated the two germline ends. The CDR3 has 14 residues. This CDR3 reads CASSPYQAGNTIYF. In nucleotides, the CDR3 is TGTGCCAGCTCACCATACCAAGCAGGAAACACCATATATTTT. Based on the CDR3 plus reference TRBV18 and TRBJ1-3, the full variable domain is NAGVMQNPRHLVRRRGQEARLRCSPMKGHSHVYWYRQLPEEGLKFMVYLQKENIIDESGMPKERFSAEFPKEGPSILRIQQVVRGDSAAYFCASSPYQAGNTIYFGEGSWLTVV.

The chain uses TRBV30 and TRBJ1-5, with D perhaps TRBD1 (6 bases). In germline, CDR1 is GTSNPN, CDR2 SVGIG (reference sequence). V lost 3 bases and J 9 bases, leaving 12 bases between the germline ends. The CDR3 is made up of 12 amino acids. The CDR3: CAWSPIGGPQHF. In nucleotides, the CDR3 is TGTGCCTGGAGCCCCATAGGGGGGCCCCAGCATTTT.

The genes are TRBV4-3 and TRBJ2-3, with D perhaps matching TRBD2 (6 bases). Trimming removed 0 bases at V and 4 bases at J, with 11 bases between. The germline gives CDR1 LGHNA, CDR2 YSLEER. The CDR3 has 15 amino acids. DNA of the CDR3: TGCGCCAGCAGCCAAGATGGGGAGGTCCCAGATACGCAGTATTTT. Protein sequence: CASSQDGEVPDTQYF.

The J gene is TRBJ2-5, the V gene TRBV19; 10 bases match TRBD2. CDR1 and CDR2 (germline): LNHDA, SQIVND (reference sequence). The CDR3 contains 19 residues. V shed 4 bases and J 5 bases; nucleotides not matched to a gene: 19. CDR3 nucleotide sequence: TGTGCCAGTAGTAGATCGGGGCTAGCGGGAGAGGTATCCCACGAGACCCAGTACTTC. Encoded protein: CASSRSGLAGEVSHETQYF.

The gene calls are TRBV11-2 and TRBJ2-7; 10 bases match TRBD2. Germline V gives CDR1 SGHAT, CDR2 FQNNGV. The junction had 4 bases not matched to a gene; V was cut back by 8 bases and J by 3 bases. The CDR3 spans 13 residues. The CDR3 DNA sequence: TGTGCCAGCGGGGCTAGCGGGAGCTACGAGCAGTACTTC. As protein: CASGASGSYEQYF.

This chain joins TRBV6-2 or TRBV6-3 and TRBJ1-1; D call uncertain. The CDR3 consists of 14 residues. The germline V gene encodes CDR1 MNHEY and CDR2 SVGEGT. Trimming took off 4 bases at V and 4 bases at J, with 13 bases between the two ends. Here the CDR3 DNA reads TGTGCCAGCAGTTGGAAGGACGTGAGCACTGAAGCTTTCTTT. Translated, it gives CASSWKDVSTEAFF.

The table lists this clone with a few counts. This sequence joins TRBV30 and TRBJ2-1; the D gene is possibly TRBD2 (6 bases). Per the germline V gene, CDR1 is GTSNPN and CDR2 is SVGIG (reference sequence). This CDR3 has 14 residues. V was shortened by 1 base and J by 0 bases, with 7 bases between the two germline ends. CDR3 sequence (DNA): TGTGCCTGGAGTGGTAGCGGCTCCTACAATGAGCAGTTCTTC. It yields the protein CAWSGSGSYNEQFF.

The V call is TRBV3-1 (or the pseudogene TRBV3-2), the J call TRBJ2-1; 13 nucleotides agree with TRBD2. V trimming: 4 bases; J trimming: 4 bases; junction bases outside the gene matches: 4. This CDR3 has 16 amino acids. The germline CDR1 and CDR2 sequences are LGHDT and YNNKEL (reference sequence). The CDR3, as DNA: TGTGCCAGCAGCCGTGGACTAGCGGGAGAGTACAATGAGCAGTTCTTC. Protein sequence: CASSRGLAGEYNEQFF.

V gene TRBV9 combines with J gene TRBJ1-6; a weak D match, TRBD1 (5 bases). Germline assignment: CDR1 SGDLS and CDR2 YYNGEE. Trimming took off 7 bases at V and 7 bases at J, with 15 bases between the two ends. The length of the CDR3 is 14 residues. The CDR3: CASGRPTGNSPLHF. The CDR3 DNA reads TGTGCCAGCGGCAGGCCTACAGGAAATTCACCCCTCCACTTT.

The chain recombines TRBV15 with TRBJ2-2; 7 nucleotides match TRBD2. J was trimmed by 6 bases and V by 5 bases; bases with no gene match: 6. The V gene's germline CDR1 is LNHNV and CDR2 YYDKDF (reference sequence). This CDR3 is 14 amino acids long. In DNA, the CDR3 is TGTGCCACCAGCGTCGGGACTACATCCGGGGAGCTGTTTTTT. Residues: CATSVGTTSGELFF.

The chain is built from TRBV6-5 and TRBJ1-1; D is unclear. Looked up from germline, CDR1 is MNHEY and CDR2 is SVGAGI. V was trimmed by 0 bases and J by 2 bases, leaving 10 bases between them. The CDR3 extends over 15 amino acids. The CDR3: CASSYSINSNTEAFF. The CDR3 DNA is TGTGCCAGCAGTTACTCGATTAACTCTAACACTGAAGCTTTCTTT.

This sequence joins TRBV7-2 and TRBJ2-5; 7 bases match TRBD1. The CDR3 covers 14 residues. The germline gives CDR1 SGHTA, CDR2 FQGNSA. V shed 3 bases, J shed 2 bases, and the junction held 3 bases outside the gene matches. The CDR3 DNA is TGTGCCAGCAGCTTCGGGACAGTTCAAGAGACCCAGTACTTC. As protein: CASSFGTVQETQYF. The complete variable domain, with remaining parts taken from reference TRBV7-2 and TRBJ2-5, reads GAGVSQSPSNKVTEKGKDVELRCDPISGHTALYWYRQSLGQGLEFLIYFQGNSAPDKSGLPSDRFSAERTGGSVSTLTIQRTQQEDSAVYLCASSFGTVQETQYFGPGTRLLVL.

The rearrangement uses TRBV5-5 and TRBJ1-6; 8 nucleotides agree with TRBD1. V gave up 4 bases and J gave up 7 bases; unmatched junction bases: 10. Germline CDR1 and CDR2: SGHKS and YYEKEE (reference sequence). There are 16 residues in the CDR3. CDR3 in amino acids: CASSPVRGTGNSPLHF. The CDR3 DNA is TGTGCCAGCAGCCCCGTTAGGGGGACAGGAAATTCACCCCTCCACTTT.

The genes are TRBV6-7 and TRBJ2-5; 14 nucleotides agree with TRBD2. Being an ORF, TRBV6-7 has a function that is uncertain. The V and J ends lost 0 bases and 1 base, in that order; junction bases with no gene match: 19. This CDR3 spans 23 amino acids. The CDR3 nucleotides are TGTGCCAGCAGTTACTCCTTTAACCGGGAACCGGGACTAGCGGGAGACAGCCAAGAGACCCAGTACTTC. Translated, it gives CASSYSFNREPGLAGDSQETQYF.

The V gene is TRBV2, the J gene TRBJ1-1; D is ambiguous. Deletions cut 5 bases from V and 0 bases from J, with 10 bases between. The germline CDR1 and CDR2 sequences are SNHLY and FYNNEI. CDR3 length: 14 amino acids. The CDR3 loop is CASSLISMNTEAFF. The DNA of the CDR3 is TGTGCCAGCAGTCTTATATCCATGAACACTGAAGCTTTCTTT.

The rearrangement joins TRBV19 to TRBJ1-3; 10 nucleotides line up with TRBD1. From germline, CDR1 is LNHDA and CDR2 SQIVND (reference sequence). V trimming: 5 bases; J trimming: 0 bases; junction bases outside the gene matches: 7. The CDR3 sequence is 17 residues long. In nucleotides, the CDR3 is TGTGCCAGTAGTCTTGCCGGGACAGGGGTCTCTGGAAACACCATATATTTT. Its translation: CASSLAGTGVSGNTIYF.

The CDR3 bases are TGTGCCAGCAGCGTAACAGGGTCTCTCGGCGAAAAACTGTTTTTT. This encodes CASSVTGSLGEKLFF. The chain links TRBV9 to TRBJ1-4, with a tentative D call TRBD1 (6 bases). Trimming took 1 base from V and 8 from J, leaving 15 bases between them. This CDR3 has 15 amino acids. Germline-derived CDR1 and CDR2 are SGDLS and YYNGEE.

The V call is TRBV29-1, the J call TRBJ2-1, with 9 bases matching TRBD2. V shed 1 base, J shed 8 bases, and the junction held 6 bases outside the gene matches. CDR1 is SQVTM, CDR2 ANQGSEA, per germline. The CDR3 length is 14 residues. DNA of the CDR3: TGCAGCGTTGAAGGATTAGCGGGAGAGTATGAGCAGTTCTTC. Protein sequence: CSVEGLAGEYEQFF.

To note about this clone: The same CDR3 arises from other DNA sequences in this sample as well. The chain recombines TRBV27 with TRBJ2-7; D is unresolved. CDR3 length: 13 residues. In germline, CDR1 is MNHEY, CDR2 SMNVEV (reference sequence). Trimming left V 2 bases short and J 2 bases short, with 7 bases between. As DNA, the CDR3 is TGTGCCAGCAGTTTAACGCCGACCTACGAGCAGTACTTC. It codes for CASSLTPTYEQYF.

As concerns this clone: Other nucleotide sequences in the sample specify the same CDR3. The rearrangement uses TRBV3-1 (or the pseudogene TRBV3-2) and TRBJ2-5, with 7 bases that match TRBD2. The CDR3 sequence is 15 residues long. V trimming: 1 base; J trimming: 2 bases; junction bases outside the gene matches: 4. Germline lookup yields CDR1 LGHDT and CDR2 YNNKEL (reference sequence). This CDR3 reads CASSQVAGVQETQYF. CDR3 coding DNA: TGTGCCAGCAGCCAAGTGGCGGGGGTTCAAGAGACCCAGTACTTC.

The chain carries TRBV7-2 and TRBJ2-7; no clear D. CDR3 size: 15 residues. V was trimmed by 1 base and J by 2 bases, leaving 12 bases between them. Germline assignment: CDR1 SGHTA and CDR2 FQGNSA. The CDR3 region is CASSLGPLNTYEQYF. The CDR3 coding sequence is TGTGCCAGCAGCTTAGGGCCCTTAAATACCTACGAGCAGTACTTC.

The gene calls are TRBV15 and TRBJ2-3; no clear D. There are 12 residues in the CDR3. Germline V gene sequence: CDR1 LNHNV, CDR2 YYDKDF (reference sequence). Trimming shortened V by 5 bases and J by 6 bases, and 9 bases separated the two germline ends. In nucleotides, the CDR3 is TGTGCCACCAGCGATGAGCGCGATACGCAGTATTTT. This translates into CATSDERDTQYF.

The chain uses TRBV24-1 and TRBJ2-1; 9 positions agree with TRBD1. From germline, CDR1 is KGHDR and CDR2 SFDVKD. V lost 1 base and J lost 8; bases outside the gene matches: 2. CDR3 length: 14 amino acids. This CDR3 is CATSDFTGGHEQFF. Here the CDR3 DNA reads TGTGCCACCAGTGATTTCACAGGGGGCCATGAGCAGTTCTTC.

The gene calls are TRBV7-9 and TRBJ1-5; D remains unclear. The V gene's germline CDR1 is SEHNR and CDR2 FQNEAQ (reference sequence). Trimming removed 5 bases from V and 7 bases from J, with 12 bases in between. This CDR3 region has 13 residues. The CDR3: CASSPSLGQPQHF. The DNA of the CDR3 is TGTGCCAGCAGCCCGTCTCTAGGCCAGCCCCAGCATTTT.

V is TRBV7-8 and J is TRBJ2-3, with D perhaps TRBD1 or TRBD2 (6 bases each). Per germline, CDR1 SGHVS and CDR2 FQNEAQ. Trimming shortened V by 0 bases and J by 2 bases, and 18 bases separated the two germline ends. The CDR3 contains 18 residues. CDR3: CASSLALGGGGDTDTQYF. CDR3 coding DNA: TGTGCCAGCAGCTTAGCCCTAGGGGGAGGAGGGGACACAGATACGCAGTATTTT.

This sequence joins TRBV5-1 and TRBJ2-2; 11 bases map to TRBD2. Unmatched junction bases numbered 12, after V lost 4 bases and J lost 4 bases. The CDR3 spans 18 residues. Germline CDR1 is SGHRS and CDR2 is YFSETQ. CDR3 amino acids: CASSQGSLAGGSTGELFF. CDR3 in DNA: TGCGCCAGCAGCCAAGGTTCCCTAGCGGGAGGCTCCACCGGGGAGCTGTTTTTT.

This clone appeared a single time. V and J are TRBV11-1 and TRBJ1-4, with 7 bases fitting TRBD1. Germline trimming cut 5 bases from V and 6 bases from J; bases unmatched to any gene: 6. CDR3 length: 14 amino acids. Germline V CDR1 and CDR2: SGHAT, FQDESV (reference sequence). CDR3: CASSHDRDHEKLFF. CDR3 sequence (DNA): TGTGCCAGCAGCCACGACAGGGATCATGAAAAACTGTTTTTT.